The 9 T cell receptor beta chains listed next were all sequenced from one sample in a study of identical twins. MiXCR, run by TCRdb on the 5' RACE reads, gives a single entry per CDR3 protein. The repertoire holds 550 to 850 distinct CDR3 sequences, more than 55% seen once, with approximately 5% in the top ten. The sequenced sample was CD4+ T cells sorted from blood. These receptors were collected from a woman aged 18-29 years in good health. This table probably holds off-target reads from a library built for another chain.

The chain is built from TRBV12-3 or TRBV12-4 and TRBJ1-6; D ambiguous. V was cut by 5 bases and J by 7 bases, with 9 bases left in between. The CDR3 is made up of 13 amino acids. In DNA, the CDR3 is TGTGCCAGCAGTCTGGCAGGAAATTCACCCCTCCACTTT. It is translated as CASSLAGNSPLHF.

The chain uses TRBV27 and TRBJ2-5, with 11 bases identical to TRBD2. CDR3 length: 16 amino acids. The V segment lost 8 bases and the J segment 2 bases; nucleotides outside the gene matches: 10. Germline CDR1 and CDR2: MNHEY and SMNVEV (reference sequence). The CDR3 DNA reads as TGTGCCAGCGGTAAAACTAGCGGGAGCTGGCAAGAGACCCAGTACTTC. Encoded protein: CASGKTSGSWQETQYF.

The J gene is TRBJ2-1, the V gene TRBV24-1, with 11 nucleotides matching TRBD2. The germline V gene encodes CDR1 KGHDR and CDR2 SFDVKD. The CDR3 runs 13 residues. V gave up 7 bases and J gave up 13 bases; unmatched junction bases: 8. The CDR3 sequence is CATRWASGRSQFF. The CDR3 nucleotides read TGTGCCACCAGATGGGCTAGCGGGAGGTCCCAGTTCTTC.

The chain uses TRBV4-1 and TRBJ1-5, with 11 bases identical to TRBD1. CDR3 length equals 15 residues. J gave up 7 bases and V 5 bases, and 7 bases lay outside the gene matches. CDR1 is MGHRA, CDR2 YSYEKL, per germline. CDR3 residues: CASSDGQGAWQPQHF. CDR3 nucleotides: TGCGCCAGCAGCGACGGACAGGGGGCATGGCAGCCCCAGCATTTT.

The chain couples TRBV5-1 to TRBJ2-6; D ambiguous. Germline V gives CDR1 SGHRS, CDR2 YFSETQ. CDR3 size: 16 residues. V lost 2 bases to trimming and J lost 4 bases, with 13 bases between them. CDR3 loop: CASSFRPSQGANVLTF. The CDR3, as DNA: TGCGCCAGCAGCTTCAGACCCTCACAGGGGGCCAACGTCCTGACTTTC.

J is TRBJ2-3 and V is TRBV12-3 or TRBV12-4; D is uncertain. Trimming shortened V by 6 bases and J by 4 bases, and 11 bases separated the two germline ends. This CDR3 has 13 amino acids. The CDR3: CASSSRFPDTQYF. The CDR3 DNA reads TGTGCCAGCAGCTCTAGGTTCCCAGATACGCAGTATTTT.

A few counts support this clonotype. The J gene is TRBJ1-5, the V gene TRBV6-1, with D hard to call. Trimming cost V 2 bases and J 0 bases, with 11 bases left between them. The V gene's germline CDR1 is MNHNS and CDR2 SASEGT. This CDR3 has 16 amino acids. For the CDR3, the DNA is TGTGCCAGCAGTGAATGGGCAGGAGATAGCAATCAGCCCCAGCATTTT. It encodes CASSEWAGDSNQPQHF.

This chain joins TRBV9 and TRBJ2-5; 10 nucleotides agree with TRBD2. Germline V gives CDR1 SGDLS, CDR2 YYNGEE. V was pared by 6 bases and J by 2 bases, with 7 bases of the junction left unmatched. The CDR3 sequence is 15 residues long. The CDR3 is CASTASSGGQETQYF. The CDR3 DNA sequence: TGTGCCAGCACCGCGTCTAGCGGGGGACAAGAGACCCAGTACTTC.

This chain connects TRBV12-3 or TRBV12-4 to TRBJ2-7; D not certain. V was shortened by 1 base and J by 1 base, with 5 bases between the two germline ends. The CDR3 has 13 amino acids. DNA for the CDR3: TGTGCCAGCAGTTTAGAGGGTTCCTACGAGCAGTACTTC. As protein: CASSLEGSYEQYF.